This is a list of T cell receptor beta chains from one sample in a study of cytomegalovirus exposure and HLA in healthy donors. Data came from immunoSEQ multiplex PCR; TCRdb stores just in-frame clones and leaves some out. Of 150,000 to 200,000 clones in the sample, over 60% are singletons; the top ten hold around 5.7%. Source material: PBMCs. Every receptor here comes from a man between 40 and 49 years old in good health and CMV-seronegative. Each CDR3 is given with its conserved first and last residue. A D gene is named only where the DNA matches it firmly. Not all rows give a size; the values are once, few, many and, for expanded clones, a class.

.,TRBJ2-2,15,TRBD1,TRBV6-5,CASSYGTENTGELFF,TGTGCCAGCAGTTACGGGACAGAGAACACCGGGGAGCTGTTTTTT
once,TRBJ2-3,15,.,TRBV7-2,CASSPSVPSTDTQYF,TGTGCCAGCAGCCCTAGCGTACCTAGCACAGATACGCAGTATTTT
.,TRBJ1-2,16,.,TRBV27,CASSSPDRKGSYGYTF,TGTGCCAGCAGTTCCCCGGATCGCAAGGGGTCCTATGGCTACACCTTC
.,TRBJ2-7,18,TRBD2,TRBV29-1,CSVARPGLADNASYEQYF,TGCAGCGTTGCGCGACCGGGACTAGCGGATAATGCCTCCTACGAGCAGTACTTC
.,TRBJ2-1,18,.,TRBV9,CASSARGGRGFSYNEQFF,TGTGCCAGCAGCGCCCGAGGGGGGAGGGGCTTCTCCTACAATGAGCAGTTCTTC
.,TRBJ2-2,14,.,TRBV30,CAWKRQAFNGELFF,TGTGCCTGGAAAAGACAGGCCTTTAACGGGGAGCTGTTTTTT
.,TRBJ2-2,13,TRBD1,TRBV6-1,CASKGGGAGELFF,TGTGCCAGCAAAGGGGGCGGTGCCGGGGAGCTGTTTTTT
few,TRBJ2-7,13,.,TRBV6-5,CATRGGPAYEQYF,TGTGCCACCAGAGGGGGACCTGCCTACGAGCAGTACTTC
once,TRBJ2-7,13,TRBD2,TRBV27,CASSLAGPYEQYF,TGTGCCAGCAGTCTAGCGGGCCCCTACGAGCAGTACTTC
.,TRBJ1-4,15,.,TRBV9,CASSVGQIPNEKLFF,TGTGCCAGCAGCGTAGGGCAGATCCCTAATGAAAAACTGTTTTTT
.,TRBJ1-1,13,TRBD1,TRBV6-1,CASSEDRGNRAFF,TGTGCCAGCAGTGAGGACAGGGGGAACAGGGCTTTCTTT
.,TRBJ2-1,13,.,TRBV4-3,CASSQDELREQFF,TGCGCCAGCAGCCAAGATGAACTTCGGGAGCAGTTCTTC
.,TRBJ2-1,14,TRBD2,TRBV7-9,CASSFWREGHEQFF,TGTGCCAGCAGCTTCTGGCGGGAGGGACATGAGCAGTTCTTC
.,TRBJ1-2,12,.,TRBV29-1,CSVATGGGGYTF,TGCAGCGTTGCAACCGGGGGAGGAGGCTACACCTTC
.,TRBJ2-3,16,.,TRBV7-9,CASSFRLPGGTDTQYF,TGTGCCAGCAGCTTCAGGCTACCCGGTGGCACAGATACGCAGTATTTT
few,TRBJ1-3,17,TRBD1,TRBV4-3,CASSQDHDRGRGNTIYF,TGCGCCAGCAGCCAAGACCATGACAGGGGGCGAGGAAACACCATATATTTT
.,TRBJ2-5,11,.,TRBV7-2,CASSPPGTQYF,TGTGCCAGCAGCCCCCCGGGGACCCAGTACTTC
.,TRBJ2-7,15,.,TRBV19,CASSLTSGVAYEQYF,TGTGCCAGTAGCCTGACCTCGGGGGTAGCCTACGAGCAGTACTTC
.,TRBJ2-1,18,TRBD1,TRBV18,CASSHLAAGQGKGNEQFF,TGTGCCAGCTCACACCTAGCTGCGGGACAGGGCAAGGGCAATGAGCAGTTCTTC
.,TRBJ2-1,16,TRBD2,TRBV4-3,CASSQDGAGGPMEQFF,TGCGCCAGCAGCCAAGATGGAGCGGGGGGGCCAATGGAGCAGTTCTTC
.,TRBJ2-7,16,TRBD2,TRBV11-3,CASSSRTSGRVYEQYF,TGTGCCAGCAGCTCCCGGACTAGCGGGAGGGTCTACGAGCAGTACTTC
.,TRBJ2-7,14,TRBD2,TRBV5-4,CASSRGLAGDEQYF,TGTGCCAGCAGCCGAGGACTAGCGGGTGACGAGCAGTACTTC
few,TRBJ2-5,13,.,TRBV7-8,CASTWTAEETQYF,TGTGCCAGCACTTGGACAGCCGAAGAGACCCAGTACTTC
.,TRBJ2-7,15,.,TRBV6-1,CASSEGGGGPYEQYF,TGTGCCAGCAGTGAGGGGGGCGGGGGCCCCTACGAGCAGTACTTC
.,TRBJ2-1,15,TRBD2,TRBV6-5,CASSYSLAGVNEQFF,TGTGCCAGCAGTTACTCGCTAGCGGGAGTAAATGAGCAGTTCTTC